These 9 T cell receptor beta chains share one sample of origin, sequenced in a study of PD-L1 blockade in urothelial cancer. Repertoires were generated with immunoSEQ multiplex PCR, while TCRdb's copy carries only in-frame clones and drops some. The sample has about 48,000 clones, about four fifths seen once. Time point here: peripheral blood 6 weeks after treatment start. Specimen: PBMCs, collected around atezolizumab (anti-PD-L1) treatment. These receptors were collected from an older man with urothelial cancer.

The gene calls are TRBV7-2 and TRBJ1-4; D is unresolved. The CDR3 covers 15 residues. CDR1 SGHTA and CDR2 FQGNSA come from the germline V gene. Trimming cost V 3 bases and J 0 bases, with 8 bases left between them. CDR3 DNA sequence: TGTGCCAGCAGCTTTAATCTTGCAACTAATGAAAAACTGTTTTTT. Its translation: CASSFNLATNEKLFF.

The V gene is TRBV19, the J gene TRBJ2-2; 13 bases map to TRBD2. The CDR3 contains 16 residues. The germline CDR1 and CDR2 sequences are LNHDA and SQIVND (reference sequence). The trim removed 5 bases at V and 4 bases at J, leaving 4 bases unmatched. The CDR3 DNA reads TGTGCCAGTAGTTTCCGACTAGCGGGAGGCACCGGGGAGCTGTTTTTT. Translation gives CASSFRLAGGTGELFF.

The chain is built from TRBV9 and TRBJ2-3, with 8 bases aligning to TRBD2. Germline-derived CDR1 and CDR2 are SGDLS and YYNGEE. V lost 0 bases and J lost 5; bases outside the gene matches: 2. The length of the CDR3 is 14 residues. CDR3 residues: CASSVGLAGDTQYF. As DNA, the CDR3 is TGTGCCAGCAGCGTAGGGCTAGCGGGAGATACGCAGTATTTT.

This clone appeared a few times. V is TRBV11-2 and J is TRBJ2-3; 7 nucleotides line up with TRBD2. V dropped 7 bases and J dropped 2; count of bases not matched to a gene: 15. CDR3 length equals 17 residues. CDR1 and CDR2 from the germline V gene are SGHAT and FQNNGV. The CDR3 DNA reads TGTGCCAGCACCGGGGAGGGAGGGCCTTTCTTCACAGATACGCAGTATTTT. It yields the protein CASTGEGGPFFTDTQYF. Filled out from reference TRBV11-2 and TRBJ2-3, the complete variable domain reads EAGVAQSPRYKIIEKRQSVAFWCNPISGHATLYWYQQILGQGPKLLIQFQNNGVVDDSQLPKDRFSAERLKGVDSTLKIQPAKLEDSAVYLCASTGEGGPFFTDTQYFGPGTRLTVL.

The J gene is TRBJ2-5, the V gene TRBV5-1; a possible D gene is TRBD2 (6 bases). The germline gives CDR1 SGHRS, CDR2 YFSETQ. The V end was cut by 6 bases, the J end by 5 bases, with 14 bases between. The CDR3 sequence is 13 residues long. The CDR3 region is CASTVGGRETQYF. DNA of the CDR3: TGCGCCAGCACCGTGGGGGGAAGGGAGACCCAGTACTTC.

The chain employs TRBV11-3 and TRBJ2-3; 8 bases align to TRBD2. Germline V gene lookup returns CDR1 SGHNT and CDR2 YENEEA. The CDR3 sequence is 17 residues long. J gave up 6 bases and V 2 bases, and 13 bases lay outside the gene matches. The CDR3 coding sequence is TGTGCCAGCAGCTTAAGCTACGGGAGGGGGGCCGGGGATACGCAGTATTTT. Residues: CASSLSYGRGAGDTQYF.

This chain joins TRBV27 and TRBJ1-1; D possibly corresponds to TRBD1 (5 bases). Germline V CDR1 and CDR2: MNHEY, SMNVEV (reference sequence). Between the trimmed V and J ends, which lost 4 bases and 2 bases, there was a span of 17 bases. The CDR3 sequence is 16 residues long. The CDR3 is CASSSRAQGHNTEAFF. For the CDR3, the DNA is TGTGCCAGCAGTTCAAGGGCGCAGGGCCATAACACTGAAGCTTTCTTT.

A few counts support this clone. The genes are TRBV4-1 and TRBJ1-3; a weak D match, TRBD1 (6 bases). Trimming took 6 bases from V and 0 from J, leaving 12 bases between them. The CDR3 consists of 15 residues. Germline CDR1 MGHRA, CDR2 YSYEKL. CDR3 in DNA: TGCGCCAGCAGTCAACAGGGCAACTCTGGAAACACCATATATTTT. Residues: CASSQQGNSGNTIYF.

The chain combines TRBV2 with TRBJ2-3; D is unresolved. Trimming removed 2 bases at V and 1 base at J, with 7 bases between. The germline CDR1 and CDR2 sequences are SNHLY and FYNNEI. This CDR3 spans 14 amino acids. CDR3 protein: CASSELAGTDTQYF. In nucleotides, the CDR3 is TGTGCCAGCAGTGAATTAGCTGGCACAGATACGCAGTATTTT.